This TCR beta chain was sequenced for a study of blood T cell repertoires in COVID-19. For the study at large: Italy, Spain and the United States were the sources of the convalescent and acute COVID-19 samples. Sources were T cells, B-cell-depleted T cells, or PBMCs; the material itself was cDNA or gDNA.

This clone has just a few counts. Source study methods: Amplification of reference gene primers was used by the study to estimate nucleated cell counts. Profiled with immunoSEQ multiplex PCR; TCRdb holds only in-frame clones, not every one. V and J calls plus clone size are reproduced from that table; the DNA served to infer D and trimming. This table holds fewer than 150,000 clones, about 72% found once. This clonotype originated in a man aged 55-75 years who had recovered from COVID-19. The source material was peripheral blood.

CDR3 residues: CASSWLSYEQYF. The DNA for the CDR3 is TGTGCCAGCAGCTGGCTCTCCTACGAGCAGTACTTC. This chain joins TRBV7-9 and TRBJ2-7, with D hard to call. CDR1 and CDR2 from the germline V gene are SEHNR and FQNEAQ (reference sequence). V gave up 4 bases and J gave up 0 bases, with 4 bases separating them. This CDR3 is built from 12 residues.